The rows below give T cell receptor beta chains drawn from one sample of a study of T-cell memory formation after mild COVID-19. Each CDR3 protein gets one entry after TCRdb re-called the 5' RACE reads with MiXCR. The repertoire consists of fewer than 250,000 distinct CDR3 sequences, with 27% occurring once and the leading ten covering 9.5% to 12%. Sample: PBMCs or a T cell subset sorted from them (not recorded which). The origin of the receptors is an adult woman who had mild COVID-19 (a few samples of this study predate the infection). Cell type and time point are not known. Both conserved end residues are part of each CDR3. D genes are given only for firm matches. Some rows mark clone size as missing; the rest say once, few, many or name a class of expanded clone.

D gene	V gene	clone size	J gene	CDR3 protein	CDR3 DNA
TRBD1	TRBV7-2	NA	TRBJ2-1	CASSYRGREQFF	TGTGCCAGCAGTTACAGGGGGCGAGAGCAGTTCTTC
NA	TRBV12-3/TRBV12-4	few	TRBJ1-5	CASSFGSGGPRQPQHF	TGTGCCAGCAGTTTCGGCTCTGGGGGGCCAAGACAGCCCCAGCATTTT
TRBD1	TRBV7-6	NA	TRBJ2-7	CASSRTGGASEQYF	TGTGCCAGCAGCCGGACAGGGGGCGCGTCCGAGCAGTACTTC
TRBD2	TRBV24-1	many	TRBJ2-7	CATSDGGGYEQYF	TGTGCCACCAGCGATGGGGGGGGCTACGAGCAGTACTTC
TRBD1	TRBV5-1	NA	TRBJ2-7	CASSFGTGAYEQYF	TGCGCCAGCAGCTTCGGGACAGGGGCCTACGAGCAGTACTTC
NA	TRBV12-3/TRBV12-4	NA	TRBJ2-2	CASRDDTGELFF	TGTGCCAGCAGGGATGACACCGGGGAGCTGTTTTTT
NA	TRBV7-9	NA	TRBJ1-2	CASSVVVYGYTF	TGTGCCAGCAGCGTGGTCGTCTATGGCTACACCTTC
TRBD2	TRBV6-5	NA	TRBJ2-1	CASSPTRTSWSSYNEQFF	TGTGCCAGCAGTCCGACCAGGACTAGCTGGAGCTCCTACAATGAGCAGTTCTTC
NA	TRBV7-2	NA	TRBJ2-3	CASSLEGRAQYF	TGTGCCAGCAGCTTAGAGGGCAGAGCGCAGTATTTT
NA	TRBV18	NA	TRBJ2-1	CASSLRASTVYEQFF	TGTGCCAGCTCACTCCGGGCCTCAACCGTTTATGAGCAGTTCTTC
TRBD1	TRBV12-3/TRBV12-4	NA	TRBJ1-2	CASSHSGQGAWGYTF	TGTGCCAGCAGTCACTCGGGGCAGGGGGCCTGGGGCTACACCTTC
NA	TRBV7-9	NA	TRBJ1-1	CASSSEAFF	TGTGCCAGCAGTTCCGAAGCTTTCTTT
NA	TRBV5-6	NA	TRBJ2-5	CASSHMAGLQETQYF	TGTGCCAGCAGCCATATGGCTGGTCTACAAGAGACCCAGTACTTC
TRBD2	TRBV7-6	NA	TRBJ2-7	CASSFSGLGGTYEQYF	TGTGCCAGCAGCTTCTCGGGCTTGGGGGGGACCTACGAGCAGTACTTC
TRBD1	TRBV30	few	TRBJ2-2	CACTGERGTGELFF	TGTGCCTGTACAGGGGAACGGGGCACCGGGGAGCTGTTTTTT
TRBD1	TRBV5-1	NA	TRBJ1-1	CASSFLGQLNTEAFF	TGCGCCAGCAGCTTCTTGGGACAGCTGAACACTGAAGCTTTCTTT
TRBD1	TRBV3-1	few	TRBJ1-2	CASSQGAGGSANYGYTF	TGTGCCAGCAGCCAAGGGGCAGGGGGTTCAGCTAACTATGGCTACACCTTC
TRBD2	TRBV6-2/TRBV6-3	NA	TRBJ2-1	CASQRTGGGHHEQFF	TGTGCCAGCCAAAGGACTGGCGGGGGGCATCATGAGCAGTTCTTC
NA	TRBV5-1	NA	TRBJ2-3	CASSLLSPGTDTQYF	TGCGCCAGCAGCTTGCTCTCCCCTGGCACAGATACGCAGTATTTT
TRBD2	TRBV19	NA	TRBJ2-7	CASSISGRSGWPEQYF	TGTGCCAGTAGTATCAGCGGGAGAAGTGGGTGGCCCGAGCAGTACTTC
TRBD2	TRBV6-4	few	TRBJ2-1	CASSADRVVGLADNEQFF	TGTGCCAGCAGTGCCGACAGGGTAGTTGGACTAGCGGACAATGAGCAGTTCTTC
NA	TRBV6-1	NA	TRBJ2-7	CASSESAGTPSYEQYF	TGTGCCAGCAGTGAATCTGCAGGGACCCCTTCCTACGAGCAGTACTTC
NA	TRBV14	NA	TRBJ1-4	CASSQDAREKLFF	TGTGCCAGCAGCCAAGATGCCAGGGAAAAACTGTTTTTT
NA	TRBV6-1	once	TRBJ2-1	CASSGDRRREQFF	TGTGCCAGCAGTGGGGACCGCCGGAGGGAGCAGTTCTTC
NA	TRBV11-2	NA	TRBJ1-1	CASSLVSGRILGTEAFF	TGTGCCAGCAGCTTAGTATCTGGGAGAATCCTTGGGACTGAAGCTTTCTTT
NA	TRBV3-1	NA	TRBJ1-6	CASSQGTDSPLHF	TGTGCCAGCAGCCAAGGGACAGATTCACCCCTCCACTTT
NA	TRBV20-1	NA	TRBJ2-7	CSARPRYEQYF	TGCAGTGCTAGACCGCGCTACGAGCAGTACTTC
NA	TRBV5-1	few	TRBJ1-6	CASSLAFLTLGAPLHF	TGCGCCAGCAGCTTGGCCTTTCTTACGTTGGGTGCACCCCTCCACTTT
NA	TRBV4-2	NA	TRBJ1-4	CASSSPLGEKLFF	TGTGCCAGCAGCTCCCCATTGGGCGAAAAACTGTTTTTT
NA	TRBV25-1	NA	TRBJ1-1	CASSEYAGLGTEAFF	TGTGCCAGCAGTGAATATGCAGGGTTGGGCACTGAAGCTTTCTTT
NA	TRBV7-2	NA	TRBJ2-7	CASSFGIVGYEQYF	TGTGCCAGCAGCTTCGGTATAGTGGGCTACGAGCAGTACTTC
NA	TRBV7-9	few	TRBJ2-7	CASSPKDGYEQYF	TGTGCCAGCAGCCCCAAGGACGGCTACGAGCAGTACTTC
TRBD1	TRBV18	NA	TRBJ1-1	CASSKTGGKVDTEAFF	TGTGCCAGCTCAAAGACAGGGGGCAAGGTCGACACTGAAGCTTTCTTT
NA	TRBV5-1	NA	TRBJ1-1	CASSLLGSDMNTEAFF	TGCGCCAGCAGCTTGCTGGGAAGCGACATGAACACTGAAGCTTTCTTT
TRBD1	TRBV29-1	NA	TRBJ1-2	CSVEAAGGGYGYTF	TGCAGCGTTGAAGCGGCAGGGGGCGGCTATGGCTACACCTTC
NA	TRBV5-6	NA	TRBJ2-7	CASSRWIGASYEQYF	TGTGCCAGCAGCCGATGGATCGGGGCCTCCTACGAGCAGTACTTC
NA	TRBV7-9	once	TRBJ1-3	CASSFNRDSGNTIYF	TGTGCCAGCAGCTTTAACCGGGACTCTGGAAACACCATATATTTT
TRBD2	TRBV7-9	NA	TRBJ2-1	CASRIAGVDNEQFF	TGTGCCAGCAGGATAGCGGGAGTTGACAATGAGCAGTTCTTC
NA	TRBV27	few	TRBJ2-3	CASSPQSQISTDTQYF	TGTGCCAGCAGTCCCCAATCCCAGATTAGCACAGATACGCAGTATTTT
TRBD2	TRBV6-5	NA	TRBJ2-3	CASSPGLAGGGTDTQYF	TGTGCCAGCAGCCCGGGACTAGCGGGGGGGGGCACAGATACGCAGTATTTT
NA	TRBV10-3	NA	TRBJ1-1	CANKRSENTEAFF	TGTGCCAATAAGAGGTCGGAGAACACTGAAGCTTTCTTT
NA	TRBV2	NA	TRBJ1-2	CASRLSSYGYTF	TGTGCCAGCAGGTTATCCAGCTATGGCTACACCTTC
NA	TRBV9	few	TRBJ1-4	CASSVGGMSEKLFF	TGTGCCAGCAGCGTAGGAGGGATGAGTGAAAAACTGTTTTTT
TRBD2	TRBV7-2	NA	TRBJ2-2	CASSSRTSGIIGELFF	TGTGCCAGCAGCTCCCGGACTAGCGGGATTATCGGGGAGCTGTTTTTT
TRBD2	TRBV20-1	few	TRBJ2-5	CSALAGGPDSQYF	TGCAGTGCCCTAGCGGGGGGTCCGGATAGTCAGTACTTC
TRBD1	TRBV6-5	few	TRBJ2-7	CASSYGTGGLHEQYF	TGTGCCAGCAGTTACGGGACAGGGGGTCTCCACGAGCAGTACTTC